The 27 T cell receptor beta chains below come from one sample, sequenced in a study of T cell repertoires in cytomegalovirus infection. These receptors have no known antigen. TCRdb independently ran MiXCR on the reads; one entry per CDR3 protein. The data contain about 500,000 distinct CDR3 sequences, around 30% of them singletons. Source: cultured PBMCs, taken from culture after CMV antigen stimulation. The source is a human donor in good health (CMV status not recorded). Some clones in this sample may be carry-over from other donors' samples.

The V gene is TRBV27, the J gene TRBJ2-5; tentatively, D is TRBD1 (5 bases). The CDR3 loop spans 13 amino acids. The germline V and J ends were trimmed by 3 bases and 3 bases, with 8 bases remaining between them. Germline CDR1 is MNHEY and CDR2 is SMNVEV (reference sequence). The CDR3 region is CASSFGAKETQYF. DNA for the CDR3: TGTGCCAGCAGTTTTGGGGCAAAAGAGACCCAGTACTTC.

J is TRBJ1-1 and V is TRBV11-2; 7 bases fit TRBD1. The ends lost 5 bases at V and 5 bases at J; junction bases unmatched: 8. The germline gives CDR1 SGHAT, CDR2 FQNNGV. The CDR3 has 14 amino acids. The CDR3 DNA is TGTGCCAGCAGCCCCACCCAGGGGGGGACTGAAGCTTTCTTT. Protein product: CASSPTQGGTEAFF.

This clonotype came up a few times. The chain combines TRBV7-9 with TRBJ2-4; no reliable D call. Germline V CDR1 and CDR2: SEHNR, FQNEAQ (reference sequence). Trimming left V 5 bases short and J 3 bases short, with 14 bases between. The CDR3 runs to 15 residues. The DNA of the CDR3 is TGTGCCAGCAGCCCACGCCCGGTGGGCAAAAACATTCAGTACTTC. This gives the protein CASSPRPVGKNIQYF.

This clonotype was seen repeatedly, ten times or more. The CDR3 bases are TGTGCCAGCAGCCCCGGACTAGCGGGAGACGAGCAGTTCTTC. Translated, it gives CASSPGLAGDEQFF. The rearrangement joins TRBV7-9 to TRBJ2-1; 13 positions agree with TRBD2. Germline-derived CDR1 and CDR2 are SEHNR and FQNEAQ (reference sequence). The J segment lost 10 bases and the V segment lost 5 bases, leaving 5 bases of the junction unmatched. This CDR3 is built from 14 residues.

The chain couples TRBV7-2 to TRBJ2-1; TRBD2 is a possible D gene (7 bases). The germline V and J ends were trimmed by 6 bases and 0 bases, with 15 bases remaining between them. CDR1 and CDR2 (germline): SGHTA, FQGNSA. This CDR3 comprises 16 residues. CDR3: CASRNTGRGSYNEQFF. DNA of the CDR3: TGTGCCAGCAGAAACACAGGGAGGGGCTCCTACAATGAGCAGTTCTTC.

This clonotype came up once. The CDR3 nucleotides read TGTGCCAGCAGTGAGCCCAGAGACAATTCACCCCTCCACTTT. It encodes CASSEPRDNSPLHF. The rearrangement joins TRBV2 to TRBJ1-6; D unclear. CDR1 and CDR2 from the germline V gene are SNHLY and FYNNEI. There are 14 residues in the CDR3. The V gene lost 3 bases and the J gene lost 7 bases, with 10 bases spanning the gap.

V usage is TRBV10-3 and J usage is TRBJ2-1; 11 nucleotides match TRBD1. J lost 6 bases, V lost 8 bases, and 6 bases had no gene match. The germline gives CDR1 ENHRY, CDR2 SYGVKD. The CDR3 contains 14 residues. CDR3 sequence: CAIQGDRGFNEQFF. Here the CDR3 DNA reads TGTGCCATCCAAGGGGACAGGGGGTTCAATGAGCAGTTCTTC.

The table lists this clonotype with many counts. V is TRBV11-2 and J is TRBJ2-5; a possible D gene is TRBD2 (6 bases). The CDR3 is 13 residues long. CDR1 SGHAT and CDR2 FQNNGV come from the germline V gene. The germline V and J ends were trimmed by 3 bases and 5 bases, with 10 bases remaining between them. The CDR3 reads CASSFGGIETQYF. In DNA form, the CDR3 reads TGTGCCAGCAGCTTCGGGGGTATTGAGACCCAGTACTTC.

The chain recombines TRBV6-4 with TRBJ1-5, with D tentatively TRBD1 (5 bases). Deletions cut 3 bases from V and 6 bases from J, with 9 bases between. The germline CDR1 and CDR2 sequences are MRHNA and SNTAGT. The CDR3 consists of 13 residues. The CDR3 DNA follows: TGTGCCAGCAGTGAGGGGACGGGTCAGCCCCAGCATTTT. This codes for CASSEGTGQPQHF.

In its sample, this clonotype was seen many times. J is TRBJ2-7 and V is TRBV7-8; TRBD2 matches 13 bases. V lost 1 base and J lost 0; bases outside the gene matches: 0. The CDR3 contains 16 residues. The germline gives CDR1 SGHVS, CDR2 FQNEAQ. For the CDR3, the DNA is TGTGCCAGCAGCTTAGGGACTAGCGGGAGCTCCTACGAGCAGTACGTC. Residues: CASSLGTSGSSYEQYV.

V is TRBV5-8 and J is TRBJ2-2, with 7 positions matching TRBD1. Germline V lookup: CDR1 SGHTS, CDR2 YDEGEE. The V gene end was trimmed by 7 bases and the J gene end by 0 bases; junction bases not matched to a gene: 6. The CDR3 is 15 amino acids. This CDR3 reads CASGHRGPNTGELFF. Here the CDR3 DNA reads TGTGCCAGCGGCCACAGGGGACCGAACACCGGGGAGCTGTTTTTT.

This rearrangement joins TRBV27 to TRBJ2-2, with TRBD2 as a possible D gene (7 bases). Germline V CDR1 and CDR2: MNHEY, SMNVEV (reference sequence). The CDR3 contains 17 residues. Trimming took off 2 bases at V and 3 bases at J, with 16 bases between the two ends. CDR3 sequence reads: CASSLIQRDKYTGELFF. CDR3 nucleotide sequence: TGTGCCAGCAGTTTAATCCAGCGGGACAAGTACACCGGGGAGCTGTTTTTT.

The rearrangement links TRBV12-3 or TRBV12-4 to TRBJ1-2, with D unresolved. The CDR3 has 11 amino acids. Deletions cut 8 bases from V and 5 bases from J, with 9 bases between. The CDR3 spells CASGPFYGYTF. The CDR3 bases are TGTGCCAGCGGCCCGTTTTATGGCTACACCTTC.

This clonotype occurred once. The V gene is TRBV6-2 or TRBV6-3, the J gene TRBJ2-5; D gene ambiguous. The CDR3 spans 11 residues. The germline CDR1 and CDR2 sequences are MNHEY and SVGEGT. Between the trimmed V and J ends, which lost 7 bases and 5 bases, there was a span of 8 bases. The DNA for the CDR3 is TGTGCCAGCACACAAGGGGAGACCCAGTACTTC. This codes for CASTQGETQYF.

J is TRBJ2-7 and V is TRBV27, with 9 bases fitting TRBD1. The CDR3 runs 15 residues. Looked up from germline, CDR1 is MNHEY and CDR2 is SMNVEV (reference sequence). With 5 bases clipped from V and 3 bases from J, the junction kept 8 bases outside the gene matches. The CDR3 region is CASSLSGTGNYEQYF. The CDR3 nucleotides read TGTGCCAGCAGTCTCTCCGGGACAGGGAACTACGAGCAGTACTTC.

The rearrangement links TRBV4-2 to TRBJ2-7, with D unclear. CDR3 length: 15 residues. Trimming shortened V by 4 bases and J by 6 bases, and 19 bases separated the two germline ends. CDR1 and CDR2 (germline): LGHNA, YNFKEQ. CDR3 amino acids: CASSLDRASFTEQYF. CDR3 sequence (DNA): TGTGCCAGCAGCCTCGACCGGGCTTCCTTTACCGAGCAGTACTTC.

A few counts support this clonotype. In DNA form, the CDR3 reads TGTGCCAGCAGTGGGTTACCCGGGACAGGCAATCATGGCTACACCTTC. Translating it yields CASSGLPGTGNHGYTF. V is TRBV25-1 and J is TRBJ1-2; 8 bases match TRBD1. The length of the CDR3 is 16 residues. V shed 4 bases, J shed 6 bases, and the junction held 13 bases outside the gene matches. Germline assignment: CDR1 MGHDK and CDR2 SYGVNS.

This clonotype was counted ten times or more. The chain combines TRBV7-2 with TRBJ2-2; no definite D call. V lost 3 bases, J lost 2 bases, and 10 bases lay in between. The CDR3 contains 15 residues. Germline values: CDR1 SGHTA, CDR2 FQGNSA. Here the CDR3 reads CASSFDRVNTGELFF. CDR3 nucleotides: TGTGCCAGCAGCTTCGATCGGGTAAACACCGGGGAGCTGTTTTTT.

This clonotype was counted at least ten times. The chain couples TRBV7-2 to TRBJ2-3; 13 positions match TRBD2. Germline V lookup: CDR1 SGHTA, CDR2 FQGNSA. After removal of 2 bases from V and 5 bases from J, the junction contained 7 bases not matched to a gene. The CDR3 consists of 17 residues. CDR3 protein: CASSLQPLAGGVDTQYF. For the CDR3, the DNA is TGTGCCAGCAGCTTACAGCCACTAGCGGGAGGGGTAGATACGCAGTATTTT.

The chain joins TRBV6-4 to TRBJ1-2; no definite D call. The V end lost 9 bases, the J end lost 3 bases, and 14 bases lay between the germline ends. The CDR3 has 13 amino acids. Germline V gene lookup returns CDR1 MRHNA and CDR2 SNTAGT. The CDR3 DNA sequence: TGTGCCAGTTCCCCGGGAAACTACTATGGCTACACCTTC. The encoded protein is CASSPGNYYGYTF.

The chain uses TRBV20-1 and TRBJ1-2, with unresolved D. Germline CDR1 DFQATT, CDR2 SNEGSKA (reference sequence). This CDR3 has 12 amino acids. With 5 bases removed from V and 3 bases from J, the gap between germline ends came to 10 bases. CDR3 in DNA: TGCAGTGCTGAGCAGTCTCACTATGGCTACACCTTC. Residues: CSAEQSHYGYTF.

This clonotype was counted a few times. The CDR3, as DNA: TGTGCCAGCAGTTTCGTTAACCTATGGGCTGGCTACACCTTC. It encodes CASSFVNLWAGYTF. The chain has TRBV28 and TRBJ1-2; D is ambiguous. Trimming removed 3 bases from V and 7 bases from J, with 15 bases in between. CDR1 is MDHEN and CDR2 is SYDVKM in the germline V gene. This CDR3 contains 14 residues.

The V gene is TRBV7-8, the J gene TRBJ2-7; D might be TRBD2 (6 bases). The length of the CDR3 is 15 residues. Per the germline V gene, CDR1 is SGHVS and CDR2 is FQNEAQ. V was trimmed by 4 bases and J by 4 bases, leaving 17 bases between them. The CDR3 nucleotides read TGTGCCAGCAGCTCGACACGACTAGTAGAGTACGAGCAGTACGTC. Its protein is CASSSTRLVEYEQYV.

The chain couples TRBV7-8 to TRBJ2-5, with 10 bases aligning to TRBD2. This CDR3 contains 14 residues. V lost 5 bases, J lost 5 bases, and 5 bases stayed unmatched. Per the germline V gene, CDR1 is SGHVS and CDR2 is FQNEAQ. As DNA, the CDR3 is TGTGCCAGCAGCCAGCGGGAGGGCAAGGAGACCCAGTACTTC. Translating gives CASSQREGKETQYF.

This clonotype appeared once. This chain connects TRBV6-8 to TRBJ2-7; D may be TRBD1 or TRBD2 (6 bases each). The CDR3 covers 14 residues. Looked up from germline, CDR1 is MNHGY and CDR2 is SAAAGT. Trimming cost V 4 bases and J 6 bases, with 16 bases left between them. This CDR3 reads CASSCLEGGCEQYF. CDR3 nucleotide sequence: TGTGCCAGCAGTTGCCTCGAGGGGGGTTGCGAGCAGTACTTC.

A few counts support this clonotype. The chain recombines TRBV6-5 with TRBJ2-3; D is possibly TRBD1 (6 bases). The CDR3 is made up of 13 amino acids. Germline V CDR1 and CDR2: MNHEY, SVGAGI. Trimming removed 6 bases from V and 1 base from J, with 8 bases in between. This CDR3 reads CASRDSGTDTQYF. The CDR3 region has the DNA TGTGCCAGCAGGGACAGCGGCACAGATACGCAGTATTTT.

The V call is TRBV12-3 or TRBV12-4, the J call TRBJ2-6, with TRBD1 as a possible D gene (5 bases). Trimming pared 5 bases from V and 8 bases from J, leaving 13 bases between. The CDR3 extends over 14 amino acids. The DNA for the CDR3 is TGTGCCAGCAGTCGGACCAGGGTTACCAACGTCCTGACTTTC. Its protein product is CASSRTRVTNVLTF.